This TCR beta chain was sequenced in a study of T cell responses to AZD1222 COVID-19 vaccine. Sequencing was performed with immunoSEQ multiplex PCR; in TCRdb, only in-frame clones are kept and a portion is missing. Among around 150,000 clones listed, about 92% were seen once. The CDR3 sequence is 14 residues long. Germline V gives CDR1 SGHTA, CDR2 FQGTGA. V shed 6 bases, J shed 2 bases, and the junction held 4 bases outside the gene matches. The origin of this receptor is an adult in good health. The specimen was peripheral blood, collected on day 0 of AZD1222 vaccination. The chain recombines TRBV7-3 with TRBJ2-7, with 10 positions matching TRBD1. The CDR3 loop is CASSPGQGPYEQYF. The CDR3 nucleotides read TGTGCCAGCAGTCCGGGACAGGGGCCCTACGAGCAGTACTTC.